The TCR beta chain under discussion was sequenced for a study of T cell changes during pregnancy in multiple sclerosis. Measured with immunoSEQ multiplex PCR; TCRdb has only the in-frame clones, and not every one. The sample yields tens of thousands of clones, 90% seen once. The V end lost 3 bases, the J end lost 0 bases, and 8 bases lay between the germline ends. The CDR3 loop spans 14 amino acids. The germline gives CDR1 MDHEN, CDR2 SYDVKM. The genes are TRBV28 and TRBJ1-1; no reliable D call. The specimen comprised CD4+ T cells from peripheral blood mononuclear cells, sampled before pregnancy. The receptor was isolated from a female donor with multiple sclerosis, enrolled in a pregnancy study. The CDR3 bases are TGTGCCAGCAGTTTTTCACAGATGAACACTGAAGCTTTCTTT. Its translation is CASSFSQMNTEAFF.